These 21 T cell receptor beta chains were sequenced from one sample in a study of blood T cell repertoires in COVID-19. Some clones are missing from TCRdb's copy, which holds only in-frame ones; the method was immunoSEQ multiplex PCR. The sample lists about 60,000 clones; approximately 90% were seen once. Sequenced sample: peripheral blood. The receptors derive from a human donor in a cohort sampled during active COVID-19.

The chain couples TRBV7-2 to TRBJ2-1, with 9 bases aligning to TRBD2. Trimming at V came to 3 bases and at J to 5 bases, leaving 17 bases not matched to a gene. This CDR3 contains 19 residues. Germline loops: CDR1 SGHTA, CDR2 FQGNSA. This chain's CDR3 is CASSFRRFTGGGGHNEQFF. CDR3 bases: TGTGCCAGCAGCTTCCGCCGGTTCACGGGCGGGGGGGGGCACAATGAGCAGTTCTTC.

The chain uses TRBV18 and TRBJ1-3; D gene ambiguous. The germline CDR1 and CDR2 sequences are KGHSH and LQKENI. V was clipped by 3 bases and J by 6 bases, with 15 bases between them. The CDR3 has 15 amino acids. CDR3 sequence: CASSPAEGLPNTIYF. CDR3 bases: TGTGCCAGCTCACCCGCTGAAGGACTGCCAAACACCATATATTTT. The variable domain in full, with the rest retrieved from reference TRBV18 and TRBJ1-3, is NAGVMQNPRHLVRRRGQEARLRCSPMKGHSHVYWYRQLPEEGLKFMVYLQKENIIDESGMPKERFSAEFPKEGPSILRIQQVVRGDSAAYFCASSPAEGLPNTIYFGEGSWLTVV.

V usage is TRBV3-1 (or the pseudogene TRBV3-2) and J usage is TRBJ2-7; 9 nucleotides agree with TRBD2. The V gene end was trimmed by 4 bases and the J gene end by 7 bases; junction bases not matched to a gene: 5. Per germline, CDR1 LGHDT and CDR2 YNNKEL (reference sequence). This CDR3 comprises 13 residues. CDR3 amino acids: CASSRRGGGEQYF. The CDR3 region has the DNA TGTGCCAGCAGCCGGCGCGGGGGGGGAGAGCAGTACTTC.

The chain carries TRBV4-3 and TRBJ2-2; 13 nucleotides line up with TRBD2. Trimming took 2 bases from V and 6 from J; bases not matched to a gene: 9. The CDR3 loop spans 18 amino acids. Germline assignment: CDR1 LGHNA and CDR2 YSLEER. The CDR3 reads CASSQLLAGGPEPGELFF. CDR3 nucleotide sequence: TGCGCCAGCAGCCAATTACTAGCGGGAGGGCCCGAACCCGGGGAGCTGTTTTTT.

As for this clone: The sample carries other DNA sequences with the same CDR3. V usage is TRBV3-1 (or the pseudogene TRBV3-2) and J usage is TRBJ2-7, with D hard to call. There are 11 residues in the CDR3. The V end lost 6 bases, the J end lost 2 bases, and 5 bases lay between the germline ends. The germline CDR1 and CDR2 sequences are LGHDT and YNNKEL (reference sequence). CDR3 nucleotide sequence: TGTGCCAGCAGGCAGGCCTACGAGCAGTACTTC. Protein: CASRQAYEQYF.

V is TRBV30 and J is TRBJ1-6; D call uncertain. This CDR3 has 15 residues. Trimming pared 0 bases from V and 10 bases from J, leaving 16 bases between. Germline assignment: CDR1 GTSNPN and CDR2 SVGIG (reference sequence). As DNA, the CDR3 is TGTGCCTGGAGTGTAGCACCTTCCAATAGATCACCCCTCCACTTT. Translated: CAWSVAPSNRSPLHF. Full variable domain (missing parts from reference TRBV30 and TRBJ1-6): SQTIHQWPATLVQPVGSPLSLECTVEGTSNPNLYWYRQAAGRGLQLLFYSVGIGQISSEVPQNLSASRPQDRQFILSSKKLLLSDSGFYLCAWSVAPSNRSPLHFGNGTRLTVT.

The rearrangement links TRBV19 to TRBJ2-7; the D gene is possibly TRBD2 (5 bases). With 0 bases removed from V and 3 bases from J, the gap between germline ends came to 12 bases. Per germline, CDR1 LNHDA and CDR2 SQIVND (reference sequence). The CDR3 is made up of 15 amino acids. The CDR3 protein is CASSIEPSRIYEQYF. The CDR3 nucleotides read TGTGCCAGTAGTATAGAGCCTAGCCGAATCTACGAGCAGTACTTC.

The chain carries TRBV5-1 and TRBJ2-3; no clear D gene. V was cut by 0 bases and J by 1 base, with 6 bases left in between. The CDR3 length is 14 residues. Germline-derived CDR1 and CDR2 are SGHRS and YFSETQ. The CDR3 DNA sequence: TGCGCCAGCAGCTTGGGTCCCGGCACAGATACGCAGTATTTT. This gives the protein CASSLGPGTDTQYF.

The V call is TRBV10-3, the J call TRBJ2-3; 9 nucleotides match TRBD2. V gave up 4 bases and J gave up 6 bases; unmatched junction bases: 8. This CDR3 comprises 15 residues. In germline, CDR1 is ENHRY, CDR2 SYGVKD. The CDR3 DNA reads TGTGCCATCAGTGTGGGCGGGGGGGCAGTGGATACGCAGTATTTT. Encoded protein: CAISVGGGAVDTQYF.

A note on this clone: A junction end diverges from the germline sequence, so it may reflect a read error. The V gene is TRBV11-1, the J gene TRBJ1-4; a weak D match, TRBD1 (6 bases). The CDR3 has 14 amino acids. Looked up from germline, CDR1 is SGHAT and CDR2 is FQDESV (reference sequence). CDR3 protein: CASSRDTTNEKLFF. CDR3 DNA sequence: TGTGCCAGCAGCCGGGACACAACGAATGAAAAACTGTTTTTT.

V usage is TRBV7-2 and J usage is TRBJ2-7; 8 bases are a match to TRBD2. This CDR3 has 16 amino acids. V lost 2 bases to trimming and J lost 6 bases; unmatched junction nucleotides: 12. Germline lookup yields CDR1 SGHTA and CDR2 FQGNSA. CDR3 DNA: TGTGCCAGCAGCTTATTTTTAGCGGGGTCCTCGGGCGAGCAGTACTTC. Translated: CASSLFLAGSSGEQYF.

The table lists this clone with a count of one. The rearrangement uses TRBV7-3 and TRBJ2-3, with 9 nucleotides matching TRBD2. Germline CDR1 is SGHTA and CDR2 is FQGTGA. The length of the CDR3 is 14 residues. V lost 5 bases to trimming and J lost 3 bases; unmatched junction nucleotides: 3. CDR3 coding DNA: TGTGCCAGCAGCCCTAGCGGGGTTACAGATACGCAGTATTTT. The encoded protein is CASSPSGVTDTQYF. Full variable domain (rest looked up from reference TRBV7-3 and TRBJ2-3): GAGVSQTPSNKVTEKGKYVELRCDPISGHTALYWYRQSLGQGPEFLIYFQGTGAADDSGLPNDRFFAVRPEGSVSTLKIQRTERGDSAVYLCASSPSGVTDTQYFGPGTRLTVL.

This chain uses TRBV19 with TRBJ1-2; 7 bases match TRBD1. The length of the CDR3 is 15 residues. CDR1 is LNHDA and CDR2 is SQIVND in the germline V gene (reference sequence). Trimming cost V 3 bases and J 4 bases; bases outside gene matches: 8. The CDR3 loop reads CASSIDRDNSYGYTF. The CDR3, as DNA: TGTGCCAGTAGTATCGACAGGGATAATTCCTATGGCTACACCTTC.

V gene TRBV6-5 combines with J gene TRBJ2-7; D is unclear. CDR1 and CDR2 from the germline V gene are MNHEY and SVGAGI. V was pared by 5 bases and J by 3 bases, with 11 bases between. This CDR3 has 13 amino acids. The CDR3 DNA sequence: TGTGCCAGCAGTATCAGTGTATACTACGAGCAGTACTTC. It codes for CASSISVYYEQYF.

The rearrangement uses TRBV4-1 and TRBJ1-2; 7 bases are a match to TRBD1. With V trimmed by 0 bases and J by 7 bases, 11 bases remained unmatched. The CDR3 extends over 16 amino acids. Germline V gene data show CDR1 as MGHRA and CDR2 as YSYEKL. DNA of the CDR3: TGCGCCAGCAGCCAAGACGACAGGGTGGAAGGAATTGGCTACACCTTC. This gives the protein CASSQDDRVEGIGYTF.

The chain combines TRBV23-1 with TRBJ2-1, with 12 bases that match TRBD2. TRBV23-1 is noted as an ORF with a role that remains uncertain. V lost 0 bases to trimming and J lost 3 bases; unmatched junction nucleotides: 6. The CDR3 sequence is 18 residues long. CDR3 DNA sequence: TGCGCCAGCAGTCAATCGCGGACTAGCGGGAAAATCTACAATGAGCAGTTCTTC. Its protein is CASSQSRTSGKIYNEQFF.

The gene calls are TRBV18 and TRBJ2-1; D not certain. The CDR3 is 15 residues long. CDR1 KGHSH and CDR2 LQKENI come from the germline V gene. V lost 3 bases and J lost 4, with 13 bases in between. CDR3: CASSPYYSNYNEQFF. CDR3 nucleotides: TGTGCCAGCTCACCCTACTATTCTAATTACAATGAGCAGTTCTTC.

The CDR3 sequence: CASSVANPYTF. The CDR3 DNA is TGTGCCAGCAGCGTAGCTAATCCCTACACCTTC. The genes are TRBV9 and TRBJ1-2, with D uncertain. V lost 0 bases and J lost 10, with 7 bases in between. Germline CDR1 and CDR2: SGDLS and YYNGEE. The CDR3 has 11 amino acids.

The chain joins TRBV24-1 to TRBJ2-1; 7 nucleotides match TRBD2. This CDR3 is built from 15 residues. Germline CDR1 KGHDR, CDR2 SFDVKD. Trimming at V came to 3 bases and at J to 0 bases, leaving 1 base not matched to a gene. The CDR3 spells CATSDTSASYNEQFF. CDR3 coding DNA: TGTGCCACCAGTGATACTAGCGCCTCCTACAATGAGCAGTTCTTC.

The rearrangement joins TRBV19 to TRBJ1-5; 9 bases agree with TRBD1. The J segment lost 7 bases and the V segment lost 1 base, leaving 11 bases of the junction unmatched. The length of the CDR3 is 17 residues. The germline gives CDR1 LNHDA, CDR2 SQIVND (reference sequence). DNA of the CDR3: TGTGCCAGTAGTATAGGGCCGGGAACAGGGGGCAGGCAGCCCCAGCATTTT. Its translation is CASSIGPGTGGRQPQHF.

The chain recombines TRBV5-1 with TRBJ2-2; no clear D. The V and J ends lost 1 base and 5 bases respectively, with 9 bases between them. The CDR3 runs 14 residues. Germline V gene sequence: CDR1 SGHRS, CDR2 YFSETQ. CDR3 amino acids: CASSLPTETGELFF. CDR3 in DNA: TGCGCCAGCAGCTTGCCGACTGAGACCGGGGAGCTGTTTTTT. Supplemented by reference TRBV5-1 and TRBJ2-2, the full variable domain reads KAGVTQTPRYLIKTRGQQVTLSCSPISGHRSVSWYQQTPGQGLQFLFEYFSETQRNKGNFPGRFSGRQFSNSRSEMNVSTLELGDSALYLCASSLPTETGELFFGEGSRLTVL.